The text below deals with one T cell receptor beta chain. As yet, its antigen is unknown. The sample originates from a study of cytomegalovirus exposure and HLA in healthy donors. Study context: The study placed 70% to 90% of its approximately 400 genotyped donors in the Caucasian-associated ancestry cluster. Overall study findings and caveats: When analyzed later, the rates of TCR association showed variation by HLA locus, with DRB1 the most and HLA-C the fewest. In a later analysis, HLA-associated beta chains showed higher expansion and lower generation probabilities than comparable chains.

PCR was performed using 60 Vbeta and 13 Jbeta primers. Using immunoSEQ multiplex PCR, the repertoire was profiled, and TCRdb retains in-frame clones only, with some absent. There are tens of thousands of clones in the sample; around 76% occur only once, and over 6% lies in the top ten. CDR3 length equals 13 residues. Per the germline V gene, CDR1 is KGHSH and CDR2 is LQKENI. The V end was cut by 4 bases, the J end by 9 bases, with 13 bases between. The V gene is TRBV18, the J gene TRBJ2-1; TRBD1 is a possible D gene (5 bases). This sequence originates from a man aged 50-60 years in good health and CMV-seronegative. The sample taken for sequencing was PBMCs. In DNA, the CDR3 is TGTGCCAGCTCACAGAACAGCCAGGGTGAGCAGTTCTTC. Its translation is CASSQNSQGEQFF.